A single sample is the source of the 5 T cell receptor beta chains below, sequenced in a study of control samples from healthy donors and cancer patients. The method was immunoSEQ multiplex PCR; TCRdb's version includes in-frame clones alone and lacks a portion of them. The sample records about 140,000 clones, approximately 94% being singletons. Source material: blood. The receptor source for this set is a man aged 40-49 years in good health.

Here the CDR3 reads CASSGRTGRGELFF. The CDR3, as DNA: TGTGCCAGCAGCGGCCGGACTGGGCGAGGGGAGCTGTTTTTT. The V call is TRBV9, the J call TRBJ2-2, with D maybe TRBD2 (5 bases). The CDR3 runs 14 residues. Germline CDR1 reads SGDLS; CDR2 reads YYNGEE. V was trimmed by 3 bases and J by 8 bases, leaving 14 bases between them.

The chain uses TRBV5-4 and TRBJ2-2; 10 bases line up with TRBD1. CDR1 is SGHNT, CDR2 YYREEE, per germline (reference sequence). V lost 3 bases, J lost 3 bases, and 2 bases stayed unmatched. The CDR3 extends over 15 amino acids. In DNA, the CDR3 is TGTGCCAGCAGCTGGGACAGGGGATACACCGGGGAGCTGTTTTTT. Protein sequence: CASSWDRGYTGELFF.

This clone was seen a single time. CDR3 in DNA: TGTGCCAGCAGCGTAGTTAGCGGGGGGAGCAATGAGCAGTTCTTC. It codes for CASSVVSGGSNEQFF. The V call is TRBV9, the J call TRBJ2-1, with 10 nucleotides matching TRBD2. V shed 0 bases, J shed 6 bases, and the junction held 3 bases outside the gene matches. Germline V gene sequence: CDR1 SGDLS, CDR2 YYNGEE. CDR3 length: 15 amino acids.

The rearrangement uses TRBV5-1 and TRBJ2-2, with D possibly matching TRBD2 (6 bases). V shed 3 bases and J shed 6 bases, with 21 bases lying between them. This CDR3 is built from 17 residues. Per the germline V gene, CDR1 is SGHRS and CDR2 is YFSETQ. The CDR3 DNA is TGCGCCAGCAGCTGGCCACAACGGGACTTTATTTCCGGGGAGCTGTTTTTT. Translated: CASSWPQRDFISGELFF.

The CDR3 sequence: CASSLVFRTGAVEGSNQPQHF. The CDR3 region has the DNA TGCGCCAGCAGCTTGGTATTTCGGACAGGGGCAGTAGAGGGGAGCAATCAGCCCCAGCATTTT. The rearrangement uses TRBV5-1 and TRBJ1-5, with 9 bases aligning to TRBD1. CDR1 is SGHRS, CDR2 YFSETQ, per germline. V trimming: 0 bases; J trimming: 1 base; junction bases outside the gene matches: 17. CDR3 length equals 21 residues.